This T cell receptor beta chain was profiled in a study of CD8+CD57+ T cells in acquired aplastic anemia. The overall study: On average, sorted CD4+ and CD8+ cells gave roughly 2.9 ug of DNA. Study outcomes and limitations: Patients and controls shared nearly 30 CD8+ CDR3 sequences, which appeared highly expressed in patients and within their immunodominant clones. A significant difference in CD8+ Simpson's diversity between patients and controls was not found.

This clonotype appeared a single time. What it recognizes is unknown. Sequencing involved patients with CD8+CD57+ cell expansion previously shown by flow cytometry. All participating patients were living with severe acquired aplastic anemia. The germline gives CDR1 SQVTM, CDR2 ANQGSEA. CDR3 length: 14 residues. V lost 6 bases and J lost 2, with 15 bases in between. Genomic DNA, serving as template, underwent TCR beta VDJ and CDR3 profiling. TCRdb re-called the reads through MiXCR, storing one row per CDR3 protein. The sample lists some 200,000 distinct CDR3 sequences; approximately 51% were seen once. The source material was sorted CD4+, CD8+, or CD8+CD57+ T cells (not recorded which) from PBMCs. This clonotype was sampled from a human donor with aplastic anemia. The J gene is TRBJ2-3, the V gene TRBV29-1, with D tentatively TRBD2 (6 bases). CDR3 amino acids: CSVPTRGVTDTQYF. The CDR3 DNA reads TGCAGCGTACCGACTAGAGGAGTCACAGATACGCAGTATTTT.